The sequence of this T cell receptor (beta chain) was determined in a study of blood T cell repertoires in COVID-19. Enrolled through a virtual design, the participants were between roughly 18 and 90 years of age and came from roughly 22 US areas. Participants' reported clinical history set cohort assignment. The authors' processing: How many nucleated cells were present was estimated from reference gene primer amplification. Assay: immunoSEQ multiplex PCR; the TCRdb copy retains only in-frame clones and omits some. The DNA gave D and trimming, while V, J and clone size come from that table. The sample yields approximately 180,000 clones, approximately 92% seen once. CDR3 length: 13 residues. V lost 4 bases to trimming and J lost 5 bases, with 12 bases between them. The V gene's germline CDR1 is KGHSH and CDR2 LQKENI.

The sample comprised PBMCs or T cells enriched from blood (not recorded which). The chain has TRBV18 and TRBJ2-7, with D maybe TRBD1 (6 bases). The TCR sequence derives from a woman between 40 and 50 years old with acute COVID-19. The CDR3 region is CASSRDTVNEQYF. The CDR3 DNA follows: TGTGCCAGCTCACGGGACACCGTCAACGAGCAGTACTTC.